Sequencing of this T cell receptor (beta chain) was carried out in a study of T cell repertoires in aging, cancer and after chemotherapy. Study-level background: Donor ages fell into six groups from 30 or younger up to 70 or older.

General study findings and limits: Median generation probability rose over the chemotherapy interval in each cancer cohort, suggesting rebound thymic output.

TCR beta rearrangements were amplified from peripheral blood genomic DNA. Rearranged V-D-J TRB sequences were amplified with a mixed TRB-A/B primer pool. TCRdb re-analysed the multiplex PCR reads in MiXCR, keeping a single row per CDR3 protein. Of around 17,000 distinct CDR3 sequences in the sample, approximately 50% were seen once. By share of the sample, this clonotype is medium-sized. Its antigen is not identified. Input material: blood. This clonotype was sampled from a human donor in good health.

CDR3 coding DNA: TGTGCCAGTAGTAGACTAGCGGGCTCCTACGAGCAGTACTTC. It codes for CASSRLAGSYEQYF. The chain recombines TRBV19 with TRBJ2-7, with TRBD2 matching over 10 bases. Per the germline V gene, CDR1 is LNHDA and CDR2 is SQIVND (reference sequence). Trimming removed 4 bases from V and 0 bases from J; junction bases left unmatched: 0. This CDR3 has 14 amino acids.